This TCR beta chain is drawn from a study of technical replicates of blood from several donors. Clones were read by immunoSEQ multiplex PCR, and TCRdb kept only the in-frame ones, dropping some. Among just over 95,000 clones listed, roughly 95% were seen once. The CDR3 totals 15 residues. The junction had 9 bases not matched to a gene; V was cut back by 2 bases and J by 6 bases. Germline assignment: CDR1 KGHSH and CDR2 LQKENI. Specimen: T cells isolated from PBMCs. The chain is built from TRBV18 and TRBJ2-5; 7 nucleotides line up with TRBD1. This clonotype was obtained from a human donor in good health. CDR3 amino acids: CASSPATTGEKTQYF. The CDR3 DNA follows: TGTGCCAGCTCACCAGCGACCACAGGGGAAAAGACCCAGTACTTC.